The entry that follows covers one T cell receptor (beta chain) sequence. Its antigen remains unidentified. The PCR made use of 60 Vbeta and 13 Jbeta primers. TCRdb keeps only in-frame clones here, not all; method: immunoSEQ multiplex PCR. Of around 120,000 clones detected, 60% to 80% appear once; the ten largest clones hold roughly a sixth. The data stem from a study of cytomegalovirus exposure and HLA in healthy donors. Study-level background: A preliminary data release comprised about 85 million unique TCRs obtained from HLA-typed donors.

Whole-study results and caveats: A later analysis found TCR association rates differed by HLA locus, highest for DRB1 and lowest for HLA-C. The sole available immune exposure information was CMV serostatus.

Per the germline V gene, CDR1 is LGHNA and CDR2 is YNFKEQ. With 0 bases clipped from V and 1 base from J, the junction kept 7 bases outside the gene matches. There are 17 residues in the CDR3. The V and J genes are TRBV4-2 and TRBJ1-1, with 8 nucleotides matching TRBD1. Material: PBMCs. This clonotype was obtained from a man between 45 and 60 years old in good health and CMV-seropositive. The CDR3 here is CASSQDPQGAENTEAFF. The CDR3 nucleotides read TGTGCCAGCAGCCAAGATCCCCAGGGGGCTGAGAACACTGAAGCTTTCTTT.